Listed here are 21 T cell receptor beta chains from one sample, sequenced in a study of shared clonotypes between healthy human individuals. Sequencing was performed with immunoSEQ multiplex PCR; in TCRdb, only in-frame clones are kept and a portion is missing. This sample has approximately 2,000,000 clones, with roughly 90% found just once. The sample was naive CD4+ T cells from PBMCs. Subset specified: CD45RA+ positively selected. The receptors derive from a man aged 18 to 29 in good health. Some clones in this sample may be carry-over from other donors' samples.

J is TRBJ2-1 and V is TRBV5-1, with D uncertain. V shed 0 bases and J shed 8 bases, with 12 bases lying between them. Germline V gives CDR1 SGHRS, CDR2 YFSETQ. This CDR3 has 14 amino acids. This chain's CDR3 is CASSLGAPWDEQFF. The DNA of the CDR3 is TGCGCCAGCAGCTTGGGAGCCCCCTGGGATGAGCAGTTCTTC.

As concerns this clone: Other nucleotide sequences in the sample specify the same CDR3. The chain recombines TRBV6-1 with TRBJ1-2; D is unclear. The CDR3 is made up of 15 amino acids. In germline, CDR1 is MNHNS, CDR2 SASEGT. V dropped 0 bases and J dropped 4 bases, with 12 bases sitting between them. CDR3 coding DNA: TGTGCCAGCAGTGAAGCTCGTGGGGTCGGCTATGGCTACACCTTC. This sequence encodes CASSEARGVGYGYTF.

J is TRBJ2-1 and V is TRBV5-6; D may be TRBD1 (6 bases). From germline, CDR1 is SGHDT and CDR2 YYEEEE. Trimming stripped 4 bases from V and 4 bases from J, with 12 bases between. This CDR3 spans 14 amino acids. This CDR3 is CASSVGTPYNEQFF. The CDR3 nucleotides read TGTGCCAGCAGCGTCGGGACACCTTACAATGAGCAGTTCTTC.

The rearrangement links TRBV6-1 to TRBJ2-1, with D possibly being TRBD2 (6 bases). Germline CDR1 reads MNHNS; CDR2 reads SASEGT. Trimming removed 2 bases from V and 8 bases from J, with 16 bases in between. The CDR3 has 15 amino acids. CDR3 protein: CASSEIRSGLYEQFF. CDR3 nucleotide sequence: TGTGCCAGCAGTGAAATCCGCAGCGGGTTGTATGAGCAGTTCTTC.

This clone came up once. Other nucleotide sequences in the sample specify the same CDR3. Here the CDR3 reads CASSIEGYEQYF. The CDR3 coding sequence is TGTGCCAGCAGCATAGAGGGTTACGAGCAGTACTTC. The V and J genes are TRBV28 and TRBJ2-7, with D possibly matching TRBD2 (5 bases). Trimming stripped 6 bases from V and 4 bases from J, with 10 bases between. CDR1 is MDHEN, CDR2 SYDVKM, per germline. The CDR3 spans 12 residues.

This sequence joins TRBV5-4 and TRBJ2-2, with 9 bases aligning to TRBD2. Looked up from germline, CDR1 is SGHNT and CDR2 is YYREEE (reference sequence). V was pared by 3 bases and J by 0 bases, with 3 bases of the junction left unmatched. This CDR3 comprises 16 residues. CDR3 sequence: CASSSLAGANTGELFF. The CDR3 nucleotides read TGTGCCAGCAGCTCGTTAGCGGGAGCGAACACCGGGGAGCTGTTTTTT.

CDR3: CASSETSGTTYEQYF. Written as DNA, the CDR3 is TGTGCCAGCAGCGAAACTAGCGGGACGACCTACGAGCAGTACTTC. The gene calls are TRBV9 and TRBJ2-7; 10 nucleotides align to TRBD2. The ends lost 3 bases at V and 2 bases at J; junction bases unmatched: 5. This CDR3 has 15 amino acids. Per the germline V gene, CDR1 is SGDLS and CDR2 is YYNGEE.

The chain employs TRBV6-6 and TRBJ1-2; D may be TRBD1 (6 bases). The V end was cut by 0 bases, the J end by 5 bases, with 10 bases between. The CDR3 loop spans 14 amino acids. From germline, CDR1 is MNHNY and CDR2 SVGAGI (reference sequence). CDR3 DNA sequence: TGTGCCAGCAGTTACTCGGCAGGGGAATATGGCTACACCTTC. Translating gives CASSYSAGEYGYTF.

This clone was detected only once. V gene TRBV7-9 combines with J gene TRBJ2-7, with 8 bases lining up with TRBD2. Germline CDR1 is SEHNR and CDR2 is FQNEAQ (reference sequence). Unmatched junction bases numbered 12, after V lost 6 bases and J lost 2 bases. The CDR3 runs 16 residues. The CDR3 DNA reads TGTGCCAGCAGTTCCCTCCGGGCGGGAGGAACCTACGAGCAGTACTTC. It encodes CASSSLRAGGTYEQYF.

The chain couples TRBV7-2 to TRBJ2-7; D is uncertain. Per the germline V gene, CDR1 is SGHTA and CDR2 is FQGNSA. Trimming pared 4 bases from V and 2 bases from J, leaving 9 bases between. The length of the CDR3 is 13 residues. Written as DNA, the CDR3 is TGTGCCAGCAGCTCCTCCTTCGCCTACGAGCAGTACTTC. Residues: CASSSSFAYEQYF.

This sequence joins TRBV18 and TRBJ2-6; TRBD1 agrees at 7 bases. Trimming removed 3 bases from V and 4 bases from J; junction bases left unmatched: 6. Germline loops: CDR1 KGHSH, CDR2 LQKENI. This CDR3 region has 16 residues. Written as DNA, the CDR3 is TGTGCCAGCTCACCCCAAGGACAGGTAGGGGCCAACGTCCTGACTTTC. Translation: CASSPQGQVGANVLTF. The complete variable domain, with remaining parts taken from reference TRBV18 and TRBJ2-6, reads NAGVMQNPRHLVRRRGQEARLRCSPMKGHSHVYWYRQLPEEGLKFMVYLQKENIIDESGMPKERFSAEFPKEGPSILRIQQVVRGDSAAYFCASSPQGQVGANVLTFGAGSRLTVL.

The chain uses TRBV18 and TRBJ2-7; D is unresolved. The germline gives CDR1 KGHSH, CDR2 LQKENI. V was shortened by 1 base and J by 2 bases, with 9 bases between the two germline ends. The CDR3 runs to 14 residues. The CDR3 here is CASSPLATTYEQYF. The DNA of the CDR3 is TGTGCCAGCTCACCACTAGCTACGACCTACGAGCAGTACTTC.

CDR3 DNA sequence: TGTGCCAGCAGTGATGATACAGGGGTTAGGGTTTTTGAGCAGTTCTTC. Translation gives CASSDDTGVRVFEQFF. The rearrangement uses TRBV6-1 and TRBJ2-1; 7 nucleotides agree with TRBD1. CDR1 and CDR2 (germline): MNHNS, SASEGT. V lost 3 bases to trimming and J lost 9 bases; unmatched junction nucleotides: 14. The CDR3 is 16 residues long.

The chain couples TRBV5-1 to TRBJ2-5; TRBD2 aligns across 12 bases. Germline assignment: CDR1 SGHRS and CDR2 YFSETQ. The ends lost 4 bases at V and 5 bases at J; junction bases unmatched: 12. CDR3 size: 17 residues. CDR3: CASSTRLAGVSYETQYF. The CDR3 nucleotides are TGCGCCAGCAGCACAAGACTAGCGGGAGTATCTTATGAGACCCAGTACTTC. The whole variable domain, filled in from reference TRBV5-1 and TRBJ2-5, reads KAGVTQTPRYLIKTRGQQVTLSCSPISGHRSVSWYQQTPGQGLQFLFEYFSETQRNKGNFPGRFSGRQFSNSRSEMNVSTLELGDSALYLCASSTRLAGVSYETQYFGPGTRLLVL.

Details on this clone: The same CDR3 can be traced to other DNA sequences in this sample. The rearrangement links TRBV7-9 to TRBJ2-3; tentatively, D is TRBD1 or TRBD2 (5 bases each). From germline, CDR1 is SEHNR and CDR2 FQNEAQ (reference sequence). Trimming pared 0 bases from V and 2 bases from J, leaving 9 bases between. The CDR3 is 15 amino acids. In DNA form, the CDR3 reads TGTGCCAGCAGCTTAGCAGGTGGGACCACAGATACGCAGTATTTT. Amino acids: CASSLAGGTTDTQYF.

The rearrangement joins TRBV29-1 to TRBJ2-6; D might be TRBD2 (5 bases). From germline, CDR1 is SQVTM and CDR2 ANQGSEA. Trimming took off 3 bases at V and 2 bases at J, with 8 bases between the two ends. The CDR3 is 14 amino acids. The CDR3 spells CSVDRGAGANVLTF. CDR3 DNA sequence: TGCAGCGTTGATCGGGGAGCTGGGGCCAACGTCCTGACTTTC. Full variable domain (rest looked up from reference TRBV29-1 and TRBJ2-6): SAVISQKPSRDICQRGTSLTIQCQVDSQVTMMFWYRQQPGQSLTLIATANQGSEATYESGFVIDKFPISRPNLTFSTLTVSNMSPEDSSIYLCSVDRGAGANVLTFGAGSRLTVL.

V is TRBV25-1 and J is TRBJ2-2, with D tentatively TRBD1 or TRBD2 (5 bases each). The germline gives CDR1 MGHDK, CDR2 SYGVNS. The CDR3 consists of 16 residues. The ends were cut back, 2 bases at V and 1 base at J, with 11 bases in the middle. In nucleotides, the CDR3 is TGTGCCAGCAGTGAAAGGAGTGGGGGGAACACCGGGGAGCTGTTTTTT. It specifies CASSERSGGNTGELFF. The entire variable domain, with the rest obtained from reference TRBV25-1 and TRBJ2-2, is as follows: EADIYQTPRYLVIGTGKKITLECSQTMGHDKMYWYQQDPGMELHLIHYSYGVNSTEKGDLSSESTVSRIRTEHFPLTLESARPSHTSQYLCASSERSGGNTGELFFGEGSRLTVL.

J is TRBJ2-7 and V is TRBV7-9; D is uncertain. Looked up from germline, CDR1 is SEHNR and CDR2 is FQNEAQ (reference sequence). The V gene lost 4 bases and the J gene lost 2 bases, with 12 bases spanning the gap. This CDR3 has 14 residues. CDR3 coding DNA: TGTGCCAGCAGCTCCGAATGGGGTGCCTACGAGCAGTACTTC. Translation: CASSSEWGAYEQYF.

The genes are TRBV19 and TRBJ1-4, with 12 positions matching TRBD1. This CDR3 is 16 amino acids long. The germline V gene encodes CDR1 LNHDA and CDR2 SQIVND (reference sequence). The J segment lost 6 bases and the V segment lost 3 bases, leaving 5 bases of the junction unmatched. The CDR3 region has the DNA TGTGCCAGTAGTATCTCGGGGACAGGGGGCGATGAAAAACTGTTTTTT. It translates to CASSISGTGGDEKLFF.

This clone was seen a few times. CDR3 loop: CASSRQGPTEAFF. The CDR3 coding sequence is TGTGCCAGCAGTCGACAGGGGCCCACTGAAGCTTTCTTT. This rearrangement joins TRBV7-9 to TRBJ1-1; 8 bases are shared with TRBD1. After removal of 6 bases from V and 4 bases from J, the junction contained 4 bases not matched to a gene. CDR3 size: 13 residues. The germline CDR1 and CDR2 sequences are SEHNR and FQNEAQ (reference sequence).

The CDR3 here is CASSLARSYGYTF. CDR3 DNA: TGTGCCAGCAGCTTGGCCCGCAGCTATGGCTACACCTTC. The rearrangement links TRBV5-8 to TRBJ1-2; no clear D. This CDR3 region has 13 residues. Germline V lookup: CDR1 SGHTS, CDR2 YDEGEE. Trimming left V 0 bases short and J 4 bases short, with 7 bases between.